This T cell receptor beta chain was sequenced during a study of cytomegalovirus exposure and HLA in healthy donors. The study, taken as a whole, reports: Presence/absence comparisons presumed near-even sequencing depth among donors. Among TCR beta chains, those listed as cytomegalovirus-associated numbered approximately 150. Per published reports, the classifier diagnosed cytomegalovirus status with high specificity and sensitivity.

Primers included in the PCR were 60 Vbeta and 13 Jbeta primers. Using immunoSEQ multiplex PCR, the repertoire was profiled, and TCRdb retains in-frame clones only, with some absent. The sample records about 130,000 clones, over 70% being singletons. As regards this clone: Its antigen remains unidentified.

Germline CDR1 reads MNHNY; CDR2 reads SVGAGI (reference sequence). V shed 8 bases, J shed 1 base, and the junction held 4 bases outside the gene matches. This CDR3 spans 14 amino acids. The V and J genes are TRBV6-6 and TRBJ1-5; 8 bases align to TRBD1. The sample taken for sequencing was PBMCs. The receptor comes from a woman in her sixties in good health and CMV-seropositive. The CDR3 protein is CASADRVSNQPQHF. DNA for the CDR3: TGTGCCAGCGCGGACAGGGTCAGCAATCAGCCCCAGCATTTT.